This TCR beta chain stems from a study of blood T cell repertoires in COVID-19. J lost 0 bases, V lost 4 bases, and 9 bases had no gene match. Germline V gives CDR1 SGHNT, CDR2 YYREEE (reference sequence). This CDR3 is built from 17 residues. The repertoire was sequenced with immunoSEQ multiplex PCR; TCRdb's copy has only in-frame clones and lacks some. The sample contains around 200,000 clones, about 85% of which appear only once. The clonotype was recovered from a woman of 80 years or more with acute or convalescent COVID-19. The J gene is TRBJ2-7, the V gene TRBV5-4, with TRBD2 identical over 11 bases. The sequencing input was peripheral blood. CDR3 nucleotides: TGTGCCAGCAGCCCCTGGACTAGCGGGTGGGACTCCTACGAGCAGTACTTC. Translation gives CASSPWTSGWDSYEQYF.